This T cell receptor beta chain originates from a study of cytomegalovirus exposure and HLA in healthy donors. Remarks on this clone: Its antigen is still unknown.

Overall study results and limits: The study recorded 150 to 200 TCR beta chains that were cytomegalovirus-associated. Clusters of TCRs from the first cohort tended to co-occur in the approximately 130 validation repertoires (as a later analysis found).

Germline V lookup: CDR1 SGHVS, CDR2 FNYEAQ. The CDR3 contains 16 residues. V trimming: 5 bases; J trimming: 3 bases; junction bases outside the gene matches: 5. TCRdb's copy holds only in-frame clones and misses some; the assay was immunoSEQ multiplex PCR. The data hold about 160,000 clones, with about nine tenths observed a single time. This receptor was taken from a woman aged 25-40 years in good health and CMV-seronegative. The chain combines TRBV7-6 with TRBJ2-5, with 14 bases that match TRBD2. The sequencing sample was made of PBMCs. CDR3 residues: CASSPRTSGGKETQYF. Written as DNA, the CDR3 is TGTGCCAGCAGCCCACGGACTAGCGGGGGGAAAGAGACCCAGTACTTC.